Listed below are T cell receptor beta chains from one sample, sequenced in a study of blood T cell repertoires in COVID-19. Repertoires were generated with immunoSEQ multiplex PCR, while TCRdb's copy carries only in-frame clones and drops some. The sample lists around 100,000 clones; approximately 87% were seen once. The sample taken for sequencing was peripheral blood. These receptors all stem from a human donor in a cohort sampled during active COVID-19. Both conserved end residues are part of each CDR3. The D gene is left open where the match is weak. A clone size is listed for some rows: how often the clone was seen (once, few, many), or a class if it is expanded.

D gene	clone size	CDR3 length	J gene	V gene	CDR3 protein	CDR3 DNA
.	.	12	TRBJ1-5	TRBV7-9	CASSQGNQPQHF	TGTGCCAGCAGCCAGGGCAATCAGCCCCAGCATTTT
.	.	15	TRBJ1-6	TRBV6-5	CASSYASSYNSPLHF	TGTGCCAGCAGTTACGCGAGCTCCTATAATTCACCCCTCCACTTT
TRBD2	.	16	TRBJ2-3	TRBV18	CASSRSGTSVTDTQYF	TGTGCCAGCTCACGATCCGGGACTAGCGTCACAGATACGCAGTATTTT
TRBD2	.	18	TRBJ2-3	TRBV11-2	CASSLVRGSGVKTDTQYF	TGTGCCAGCAGCTTAGTGAGGGGTAGCGGGGTTAAAACAGATACGCAGTATTTT
TRBD1	once	16	TRBJ2-5	TRBV13	CASSIRTGKVGETQYF	TGTGCCAGCAGCATAAGGACAGGGAAGGTTGGAGAGACCCAGTACTTC
.	.	15	TRBJ1-5	TRBV18	CASSPSGARNQPQHF	TGTGCCAGCTCACCGTCAGGGGCAAGGAATCAGCCCCAGCATTTT
.	.	15	TRBJ2-3	TRBV5-1	CASSLGASGTDTQYF	TGCGCCAGCAGCTTGGGGGCTAGCGGCACAGATACGCAGTATTTT
TRBD2	.	15	TRBJ2-1	TRBV6-2/TRBV6-3	CASSRGGASYNEQFF	TGTGCCAGCAGCCGCGGGGGGGCCTCCTACAATGAGCAGTTCTTC
TRBD1	.	15	TRBJ2-7	TRBV4-2	CASSHRTQGAGEQYF	TGTGCCAGCAGCCACAGAACACAGGGGGCTGGCGAGCAGTACTTC
.	.	14	TRBJ1-5	TRBV30	CAWSVRGGLQPQHF	TGTGCCTGGAGTGTACGGGGGGGCTTACAGCCCCAGCATTTT
TRBD1	once	17	TRBJ1-5	TRBV15	CATSRGDRSGGSEPQHF	TGTGCCACCAGCAGAGGAGATCGTTCAGGGGGCTCGGAGCCCCAGCATTTT
TRBD1	.	14	TRBJ2-1	TRBV3-1/TRBV3-2	CASSQTGTVNEQFF	TGTGCCAGCAGTCAAACCGGGACAGTCAATGAGCAGTTCTTC
TRBD2	.	14	TRBJ2-5	TRBV19	CASMAGAVGRTQYF	TGTGCCAGTATGGCGGGAGCGGTCGGTCGGACCCAGTACTTC
TRBD2	.	15	TRBJ2-1	TRBV6-6	CASRSRLAGENEQFF	TGTGCCAGCAGATCAAGACTAGCGGGAGAGAATGAGCAGTTCTTC
TRBD2	.	17	TRBJ2-1	TRBV5-1	CASSSSGGLSSYNEQFF	TGCGCCAGCAGCTCTAGCGGGGGCCTCAGCTCCTACAATGAGCAGTTCTTC
TRBD1	.	14	TRBJ1-4	TRBV2	CASREQGAGEKLFF	TGTGCCAGCAGGGAACAGGGGGCGGGCGAAAAACTGTTTTTT
.	.	15	TRBJ2-1	TRBV4-1	CASSQEGSSYNEQFF	TGCGCCAGCAGCCAAGAGGGGAGCTCCTACAATGAGCAGTTCTTC
.	.	15	TRBJ1-5	TRBV10-3	CAISESLDSHQPQHF	TGTGCCATCAGTGAGAGTCTTGACAGCCATCAGCCCCAGCATTTT
TRBD1	.	13	TRBJ1-2	TRBV18	CASSPGQGYGYTF	TGTGCCAGCTCACCGGGACAGGGTTATGGCTACACCTTC